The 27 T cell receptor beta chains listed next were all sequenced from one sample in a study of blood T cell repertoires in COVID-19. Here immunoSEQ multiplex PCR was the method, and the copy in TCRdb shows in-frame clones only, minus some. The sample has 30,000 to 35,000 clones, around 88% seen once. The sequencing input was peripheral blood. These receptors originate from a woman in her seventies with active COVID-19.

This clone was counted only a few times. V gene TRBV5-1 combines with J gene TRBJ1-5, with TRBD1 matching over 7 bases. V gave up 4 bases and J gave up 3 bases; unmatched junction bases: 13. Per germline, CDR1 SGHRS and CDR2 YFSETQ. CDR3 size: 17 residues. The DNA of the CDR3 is TGCGCCAGCAGCCCCGGGGACAGCTACCCCCTCAATCAGCCCCAGCATTTT. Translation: CASSPGDSYPLNQPQHF.

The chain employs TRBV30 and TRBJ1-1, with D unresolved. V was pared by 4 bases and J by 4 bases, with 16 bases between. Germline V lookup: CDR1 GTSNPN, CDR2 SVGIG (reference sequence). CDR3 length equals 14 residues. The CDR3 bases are TGTGCCTGGATAATAGTTCCGGCGGGCACTGAAGCTTTCTTT. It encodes CAWIIVPAGTEAFF.

CDR3 nucleotide sequence: TGTGCCACCACCCACCGAGTGTCGGGTTCACCCCTCCACTTT. As protein: CATTHRVSGSPLHF. The genes are TRBV15 and TRBJ1-6; the D is unclear. Deletions cut 7 bases from V and 9 bases from J, with 16 bases between. The CDR3 covers 14 residues. CDR1 is LNHNV, CDR2 YYDKDF, per germline (reference sequence).

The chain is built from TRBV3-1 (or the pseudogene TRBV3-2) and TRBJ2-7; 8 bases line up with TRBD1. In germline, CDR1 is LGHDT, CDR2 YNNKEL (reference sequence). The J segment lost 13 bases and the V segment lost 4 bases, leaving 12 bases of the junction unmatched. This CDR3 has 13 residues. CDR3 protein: CASSPGQGTVAYF. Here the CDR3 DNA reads TGTGCCAGCAGCCCCGGACAGGGTACAGTAGCATACTTC.

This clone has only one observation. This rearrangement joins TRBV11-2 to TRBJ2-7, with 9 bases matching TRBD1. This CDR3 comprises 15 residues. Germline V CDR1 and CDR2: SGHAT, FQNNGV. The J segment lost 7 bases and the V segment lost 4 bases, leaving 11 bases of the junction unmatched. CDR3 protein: CASSSEGTGLREQYF. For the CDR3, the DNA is TGTGCCAGCAGCTCGGAGGGGACAGGGCTGCGGGAGCAGTACTTC.

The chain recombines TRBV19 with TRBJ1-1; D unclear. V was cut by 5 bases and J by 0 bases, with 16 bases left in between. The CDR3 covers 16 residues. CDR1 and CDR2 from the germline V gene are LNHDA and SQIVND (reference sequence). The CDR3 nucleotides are TGTGCCAGTAGTGTACAATGGAGATTAATGAACACTGAAGCTTTCTTT. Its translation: CASSVQWRLMNTEAFF.

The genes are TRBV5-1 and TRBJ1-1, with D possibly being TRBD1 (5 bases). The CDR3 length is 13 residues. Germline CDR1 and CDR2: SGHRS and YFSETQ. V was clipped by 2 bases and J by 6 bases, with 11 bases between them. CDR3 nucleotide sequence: TGCGCCAGCAGCTTACGCGACAGCGCTGAAGCTTTCTTT. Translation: CASSLRDSAEAFF.

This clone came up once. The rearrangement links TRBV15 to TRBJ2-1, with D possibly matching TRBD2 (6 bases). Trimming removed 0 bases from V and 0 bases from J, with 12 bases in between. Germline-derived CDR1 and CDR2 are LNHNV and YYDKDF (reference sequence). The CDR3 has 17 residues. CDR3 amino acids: CATSRDWEVSSYNEQFF. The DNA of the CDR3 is TGTGCCACCAGCAGAGATTGGGAGGTTAGCTCCTACAATGAGCAGTTCTTC.

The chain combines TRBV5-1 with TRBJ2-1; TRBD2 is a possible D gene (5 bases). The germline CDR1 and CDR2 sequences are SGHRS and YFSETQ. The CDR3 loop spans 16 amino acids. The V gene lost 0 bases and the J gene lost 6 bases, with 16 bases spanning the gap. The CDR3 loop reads CASSLGWTSTFNEQFF. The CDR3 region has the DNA TGCGCCAGCAGCTTGGGTTGGACTTCGACTTTCAATGAGCAGTTCTTC.

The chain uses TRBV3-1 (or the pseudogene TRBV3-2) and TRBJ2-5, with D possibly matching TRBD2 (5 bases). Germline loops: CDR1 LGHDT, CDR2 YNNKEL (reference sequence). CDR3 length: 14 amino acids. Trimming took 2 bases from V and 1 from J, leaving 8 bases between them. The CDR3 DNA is TGTGCCAGCAGCCAACGCGGAGGCCAAGAGACCCAGTACTTC. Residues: CASSQRGGQETQYF.

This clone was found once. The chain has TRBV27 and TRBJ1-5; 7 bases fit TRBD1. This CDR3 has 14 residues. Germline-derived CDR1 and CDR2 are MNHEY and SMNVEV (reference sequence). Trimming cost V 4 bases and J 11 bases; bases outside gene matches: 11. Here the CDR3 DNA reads TGTGCCAGCAGTTCAACGGGACAGCTCCCAGCCCAGCATTTT. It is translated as CASSSTGQLPAQHF.

The CDR3 loop reads CAWAGTEILPLHF. In nucleotides, the CDR3 is TGTGCCTGGGCCGGGACAGAGATTCTGCCCCTCCACTTT. The chain has TRBV30 and TRBJ1-6, with TRBD1 identical over 7 bases. V trimming: 5 bases; J trimming: 13 bases; junction bases outside the gene matches: 11. The germline V gene encodes CDR1 GTSNPN and CDR2 SVGIG (reference sequence). This CDR3 is built from 13 residues.

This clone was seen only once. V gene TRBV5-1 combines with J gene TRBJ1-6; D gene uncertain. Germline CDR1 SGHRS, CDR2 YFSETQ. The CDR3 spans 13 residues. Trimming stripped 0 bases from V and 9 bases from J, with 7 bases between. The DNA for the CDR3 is TGCGCCAGCAGCTTGGAAAGCGGTTCACCCCTCCACTTT. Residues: CASSLESGSPLHF.

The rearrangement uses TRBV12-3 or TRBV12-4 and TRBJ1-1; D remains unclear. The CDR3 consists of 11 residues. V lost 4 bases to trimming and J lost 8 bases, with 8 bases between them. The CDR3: CASSSGIEAFF. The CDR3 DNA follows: TGTGCCAGCAGTTCCGGGATAGAAGCTTTCTTT.

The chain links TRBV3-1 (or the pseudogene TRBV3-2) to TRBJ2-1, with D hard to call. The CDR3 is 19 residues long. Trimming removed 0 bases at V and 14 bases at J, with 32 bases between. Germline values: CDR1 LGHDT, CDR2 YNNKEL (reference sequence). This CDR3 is CASSQEAEQPHLLLTSEFF. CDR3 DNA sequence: TGTGCCAGCAGCCAAGAGGCGGAGCAGCCCCACTTACTTTTGACCTCGGAGTTCTTC.

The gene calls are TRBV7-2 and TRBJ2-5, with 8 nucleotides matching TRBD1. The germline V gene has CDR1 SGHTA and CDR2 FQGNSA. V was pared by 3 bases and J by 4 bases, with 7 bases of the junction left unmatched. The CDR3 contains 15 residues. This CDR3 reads CASSFDRGSGETQYF. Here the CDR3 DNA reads TGTGCCAGCAGCTTCGACAGGGGATCGGGAGAGACCCAGTACTTC.

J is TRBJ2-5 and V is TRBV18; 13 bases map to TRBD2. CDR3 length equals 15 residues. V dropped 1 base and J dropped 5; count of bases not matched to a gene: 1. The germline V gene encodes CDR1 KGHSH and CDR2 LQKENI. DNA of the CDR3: TGTGCCAGCTCACCACGGACTAGCGGGGGCGAGACCCAGTACTTC. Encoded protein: CASSPRTSGGETQYF.

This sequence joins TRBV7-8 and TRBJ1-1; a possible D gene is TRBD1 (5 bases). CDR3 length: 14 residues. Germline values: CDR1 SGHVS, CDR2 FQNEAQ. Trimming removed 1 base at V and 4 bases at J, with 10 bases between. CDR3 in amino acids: CASSLGRGITEAFF. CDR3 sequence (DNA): TGTGCCAGCAGCTTAGGGCGGGGGATCACTGAAGCTTTCTTT.

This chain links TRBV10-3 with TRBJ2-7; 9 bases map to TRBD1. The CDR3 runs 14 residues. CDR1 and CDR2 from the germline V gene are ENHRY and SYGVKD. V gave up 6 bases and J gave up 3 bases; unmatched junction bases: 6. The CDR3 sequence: CAISRGQGSYEQYF. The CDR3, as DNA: TGTGCCATCAGCAGGGGACAGGGAAGCTACGAGCAGTACTTC.

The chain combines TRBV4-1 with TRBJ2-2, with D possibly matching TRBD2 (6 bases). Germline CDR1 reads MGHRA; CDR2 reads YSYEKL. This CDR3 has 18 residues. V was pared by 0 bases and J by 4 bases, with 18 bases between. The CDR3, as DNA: TGCGCCAGCAGCCAAGATAGCTCACTAGGAGGGCCCACCGGGGAGCTGTTTTTT. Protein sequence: CASSQDSSLGGPTGELFF.

The CDR3 bases are TGTGCCAGCACCCTAAATGAAAAACTGTTTTTT. This gives the protein CASTLNEKLFF. The chain uses TRBV6-6 and TRBJ1-4; no definite D call. CDR3 length: 11 amino acids. The V gene lost 7 bases and the J gene lost 5 bases, with 5 bases spanning the gap. Germline CDR1 is MNHNY and CDR2 is SVGAGI (reference sequence).

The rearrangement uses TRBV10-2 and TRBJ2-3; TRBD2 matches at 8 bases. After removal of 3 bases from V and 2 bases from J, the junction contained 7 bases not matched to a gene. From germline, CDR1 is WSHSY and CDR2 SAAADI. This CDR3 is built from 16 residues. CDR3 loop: CASSDRGGWDTDTQYF. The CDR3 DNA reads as TGCGCCAGCAGTGACCGGGGGGGCTGGGACACAGATACGCAGTATTTT.

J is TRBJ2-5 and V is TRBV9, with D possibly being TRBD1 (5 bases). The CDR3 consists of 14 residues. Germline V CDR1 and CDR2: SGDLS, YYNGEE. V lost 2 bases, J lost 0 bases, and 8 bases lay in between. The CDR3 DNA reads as TGTGCCAGCAGCGTTCAGGGTTACCAAGAGACCCAGTACTTC. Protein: CASSVQGYQETQYF.

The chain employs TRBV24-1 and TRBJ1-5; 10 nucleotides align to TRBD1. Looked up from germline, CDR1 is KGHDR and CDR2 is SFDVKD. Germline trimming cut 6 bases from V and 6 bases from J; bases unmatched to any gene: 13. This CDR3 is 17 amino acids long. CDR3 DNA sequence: TGTGCCACCAGTACCAGGGCCGGGACAGGGGAAAGTCAGCCCCAGCATTTT. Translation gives CATSTRAGTGESQPQHF.

The CDR3 nucleotides read TGTGCCAGTAGTTCCGGACAGGGCGTCTCTGGGGCCAACGTCCTGACTTTC. This encodes CASSSGQGVSGANVLTF. This chain uses TRBV19 with TRBJ2-6, with 8 positions matching TRBD1. J gave up 0 bases and V 5 bases, and 6 bases lay outside the gene matches. Germline V CDR1 and CDR2: LNHDA, SQIVND (reference sequence). The CDR3 runs to 17 residues.

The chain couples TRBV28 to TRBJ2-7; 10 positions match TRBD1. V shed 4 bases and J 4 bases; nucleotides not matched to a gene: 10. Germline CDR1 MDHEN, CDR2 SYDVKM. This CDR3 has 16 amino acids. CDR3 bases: TGTGCCAGCAGTTCCTCCGGGACAGGGGATCGGTACGAGCAGTACTTC. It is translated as CASSSSGTGDRYEQYF. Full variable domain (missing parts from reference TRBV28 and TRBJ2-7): DVKVTQSSRYLVKRTGEKVFLECVQDMDHENMFWYRQDPGLGLRLIYFSYDVKMKEKGDIPEGYSVSREKKERFSLILESASTNQTSMYLCASSSSGTGDRYEQYFGPGTRLTVT.

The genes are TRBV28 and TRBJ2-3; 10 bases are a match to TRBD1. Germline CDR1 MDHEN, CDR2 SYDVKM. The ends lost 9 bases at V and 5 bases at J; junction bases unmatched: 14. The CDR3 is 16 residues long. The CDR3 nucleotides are TGTGCCAGTAATGGCCTGGGGACAGGGGTTTTAGATACGCAGTATTTT. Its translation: CASNGLGTGVLDTQYF.